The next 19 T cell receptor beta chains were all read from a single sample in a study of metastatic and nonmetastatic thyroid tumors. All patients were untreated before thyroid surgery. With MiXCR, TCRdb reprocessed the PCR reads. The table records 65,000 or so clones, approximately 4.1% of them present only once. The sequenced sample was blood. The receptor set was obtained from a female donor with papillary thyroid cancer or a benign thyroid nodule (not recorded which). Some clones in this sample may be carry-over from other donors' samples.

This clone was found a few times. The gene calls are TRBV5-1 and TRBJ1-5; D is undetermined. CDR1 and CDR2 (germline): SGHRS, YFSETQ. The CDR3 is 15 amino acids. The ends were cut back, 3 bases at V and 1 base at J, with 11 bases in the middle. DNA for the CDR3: TGCGCCAGCAGCTCGGGATCATGGAGCAATCAGCCCCAGCATTTT. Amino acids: CASSSGSWSNQPQHF.

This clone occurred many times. In DNA, the CDR3 is TGTGCCAGCAGTTACTCGTCGGGGACAGCTAACTATGGCTACACCTTC. The encoded protein is CASSYSSGTANYGYTF. This rearrangement joins TRBV6-5 to TRBJ1-2; 7 bases align to TRBD1. V lost 0 bases to trimming and J lost 0 bases; unmatched junction nucleotides: 4. CDR1 is MNHEY, CDR2 SVGAGI, per germline. This CDR3 spans 16 amino acids.

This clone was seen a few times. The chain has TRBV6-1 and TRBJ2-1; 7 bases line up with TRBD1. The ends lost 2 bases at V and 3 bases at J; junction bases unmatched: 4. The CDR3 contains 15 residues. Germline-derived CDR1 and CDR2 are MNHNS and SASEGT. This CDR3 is CASSERGTDYNEQFF. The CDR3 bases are TGTGCCAGCAGTGAACGAGGGACAGACTACAATGAGCAGTTCTTC.

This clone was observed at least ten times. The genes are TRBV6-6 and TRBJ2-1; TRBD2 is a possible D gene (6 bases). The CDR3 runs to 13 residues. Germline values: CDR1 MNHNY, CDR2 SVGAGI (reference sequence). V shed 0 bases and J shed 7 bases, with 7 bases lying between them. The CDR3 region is CASSYSRENEQFF. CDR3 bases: TGTGCCAGCAGTTACTCGCGGGAAAATGAGCAGTTCTTC.

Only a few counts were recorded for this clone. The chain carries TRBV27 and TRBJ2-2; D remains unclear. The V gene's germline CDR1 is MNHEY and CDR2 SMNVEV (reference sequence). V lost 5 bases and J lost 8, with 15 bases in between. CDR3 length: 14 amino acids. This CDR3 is CASSLIGSSGELFF. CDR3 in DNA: TGTGCCAGCAGTCTAATAGGGTCCTCTGGGGAGCTGTTTTTT.

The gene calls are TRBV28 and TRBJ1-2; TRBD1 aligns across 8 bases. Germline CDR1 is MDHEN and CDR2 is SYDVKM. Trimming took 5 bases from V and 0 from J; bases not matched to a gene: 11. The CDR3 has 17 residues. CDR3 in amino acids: CASSPPGQVPSNYGYTF. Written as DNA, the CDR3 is TGTGCCAGCAGTCCACCGGGACAGGTGCCCTCTAACTATGGCTACACCTTC.

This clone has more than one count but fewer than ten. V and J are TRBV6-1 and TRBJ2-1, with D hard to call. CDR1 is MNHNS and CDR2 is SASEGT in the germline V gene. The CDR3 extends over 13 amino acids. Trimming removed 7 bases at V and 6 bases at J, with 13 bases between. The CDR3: CASNFLLGNEQFF. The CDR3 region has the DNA TGTGCCAGCAACTTCCTCCTAGGCAATGAGCAGTTCTTC.

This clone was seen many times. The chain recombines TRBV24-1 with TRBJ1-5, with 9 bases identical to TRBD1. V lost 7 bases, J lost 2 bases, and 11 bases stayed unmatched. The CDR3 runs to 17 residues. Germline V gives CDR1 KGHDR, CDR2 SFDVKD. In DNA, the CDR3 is TGTGCCACCAGGGGGACAGGGTCGGCGGGTGGCAATCAGCCCCAGCATTTT. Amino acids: CATRGTGSAGGNQPQHF.

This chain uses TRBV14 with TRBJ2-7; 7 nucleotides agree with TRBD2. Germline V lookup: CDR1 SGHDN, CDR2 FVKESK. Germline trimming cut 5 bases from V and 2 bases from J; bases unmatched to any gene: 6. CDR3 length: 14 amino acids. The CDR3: CASSSGLFAYEQYF. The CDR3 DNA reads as TGTGCCAGCAGCTCGGGACTATTCGCCTACGAGCAGTACTTC.

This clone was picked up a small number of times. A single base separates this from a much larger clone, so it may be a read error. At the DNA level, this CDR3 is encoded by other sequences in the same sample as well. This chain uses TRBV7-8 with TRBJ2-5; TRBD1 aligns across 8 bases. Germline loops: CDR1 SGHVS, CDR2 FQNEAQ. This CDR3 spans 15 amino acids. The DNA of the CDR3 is TGTGCCAGCACCTACACAGGGGGTTCTCGGGAGACCCAATACTTC. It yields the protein CASTYTGGSRETQYF.

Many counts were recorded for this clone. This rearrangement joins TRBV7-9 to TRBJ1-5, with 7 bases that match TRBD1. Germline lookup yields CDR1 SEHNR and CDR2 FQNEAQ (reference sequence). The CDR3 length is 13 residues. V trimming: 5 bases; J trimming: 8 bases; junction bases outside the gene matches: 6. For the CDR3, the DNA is TGTGCCAGCAGCACCAGGGGGGGGGAGCCCCAGCATTTT. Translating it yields CASSTRGGEPQHF. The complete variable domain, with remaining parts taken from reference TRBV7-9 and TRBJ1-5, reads DTGVSQNPRHKITKRGQNVTFRCDPISEHNRLYWYRQTLGQGPEFLTYFQNEAQLEKSRLLSDRFSAERPKGSFSTLEIQRTEQGDSAMYLCASSTRGGEPQHFGDGTRLSIL.

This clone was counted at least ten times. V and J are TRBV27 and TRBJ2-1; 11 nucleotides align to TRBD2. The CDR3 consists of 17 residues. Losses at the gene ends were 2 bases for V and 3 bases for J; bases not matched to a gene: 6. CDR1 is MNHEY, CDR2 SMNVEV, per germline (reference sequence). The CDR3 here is CASSLGAGTSGYNEQFF. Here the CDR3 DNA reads TGTGCCAGCAGTTTAGGGGCCGGGACTAGCGGCTACAATGAGCAGTTCTTC.

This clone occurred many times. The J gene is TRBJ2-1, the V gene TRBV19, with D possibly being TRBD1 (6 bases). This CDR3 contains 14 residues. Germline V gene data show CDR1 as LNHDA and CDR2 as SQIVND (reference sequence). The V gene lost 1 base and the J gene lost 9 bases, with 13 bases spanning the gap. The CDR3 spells CASSIVQGGGEQFF. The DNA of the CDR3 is TGTGCCAGTAGTATAGTACAGGGTGGAGGTGAGCAGTTCTTC.

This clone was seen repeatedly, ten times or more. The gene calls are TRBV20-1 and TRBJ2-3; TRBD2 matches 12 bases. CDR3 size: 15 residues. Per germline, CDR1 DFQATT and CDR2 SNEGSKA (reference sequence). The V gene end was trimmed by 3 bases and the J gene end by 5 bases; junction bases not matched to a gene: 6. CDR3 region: CSARNLAGGLDTQYF. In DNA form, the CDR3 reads TGCAGTGCTAGGAACCTAGCGGGAGGGTTAGATACGCAGTATTTT.

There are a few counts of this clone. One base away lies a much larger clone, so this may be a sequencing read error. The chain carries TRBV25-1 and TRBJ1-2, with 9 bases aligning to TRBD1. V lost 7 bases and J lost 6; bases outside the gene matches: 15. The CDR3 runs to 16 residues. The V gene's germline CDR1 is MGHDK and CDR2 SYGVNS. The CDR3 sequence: CASNAGTGSAGDGYTF. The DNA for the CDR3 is TGTGCCAGCAACGCCGGGACAGGGAGCGCCGGAGATGGCTACACCTTC.

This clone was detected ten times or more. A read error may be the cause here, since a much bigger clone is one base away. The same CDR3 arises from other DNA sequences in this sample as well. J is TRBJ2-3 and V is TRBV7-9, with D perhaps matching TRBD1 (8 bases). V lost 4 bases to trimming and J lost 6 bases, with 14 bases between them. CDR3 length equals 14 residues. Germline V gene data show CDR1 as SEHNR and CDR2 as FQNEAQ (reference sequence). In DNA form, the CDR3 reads TGTGCCAGCAGCTCCAGGGGGCGGGGGGATACGCAGTATTTT. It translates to CASSSRGRGDTQYF.

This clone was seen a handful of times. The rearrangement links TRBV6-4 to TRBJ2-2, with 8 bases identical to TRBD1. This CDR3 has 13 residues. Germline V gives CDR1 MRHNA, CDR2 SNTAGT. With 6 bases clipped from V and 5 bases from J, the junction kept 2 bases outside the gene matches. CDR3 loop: CASSGQGTGELFF. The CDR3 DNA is TGTGCCAGCAGCGGACAGGGAACCGGGGAGCTGTTTTTT.

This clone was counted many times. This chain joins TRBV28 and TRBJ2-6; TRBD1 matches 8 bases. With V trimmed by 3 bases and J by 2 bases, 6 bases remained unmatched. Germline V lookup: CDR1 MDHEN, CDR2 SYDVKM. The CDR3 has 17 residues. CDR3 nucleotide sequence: TGTGCCAGCAGTTTCCAGGGGGCGCAGGCTGGGGCCAACGTCCTGACTTTC. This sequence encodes CASSFQGAQAGANVLTF. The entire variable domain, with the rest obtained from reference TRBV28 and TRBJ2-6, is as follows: DVKVTQSSRYLVKRTGEKVFLECVQDMDHENMFWYRQDPGLGLRLIYFSYDVKMKEKGDIPEGYSVSREKKERFSLILESASTNQTSMYLCASSFQGAQAGANVLTFGAGSRLTVL.

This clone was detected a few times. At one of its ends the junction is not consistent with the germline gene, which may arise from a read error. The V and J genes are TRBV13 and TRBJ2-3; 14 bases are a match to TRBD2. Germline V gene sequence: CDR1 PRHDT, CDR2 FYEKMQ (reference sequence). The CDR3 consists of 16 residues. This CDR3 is CASSTTSGRAGDAQYF. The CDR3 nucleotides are TGTGCCAGCAGCACGACTAGCGGGAGGGCCGGAGATGCGCAGTATTTT.